This is a list of T cell receptor beta chains from one sample in a study of beta chain features in type 1 diabetes. Clones were read by immunoSEQ multiplex PCR, and TCRdb kept only the in-frame ones, dropping some. The sample holds 300,000 or so clones, 13% seen once. Specimen: naive CD4+ T cells from blood. All receptors derive from a woman between 18 and 29 years old with type 1 diabetes. CDR3s include the opening cysteine and the closing phenylalanine or tryptophan. Each record gives: D gene, V gene, CDR3 protein. A D gene is named only where the DNA matches it firmly.

TRBD1 | TRBV28 | CATRTGSQPQHF
TRBD1 | TRBV25-1 | CASSIPGQGGGYTF
TRBD2 | TRBV27 | CASSPRTSADQETQYF
TRBD1 | TRBV28 | CASSLRTGGKFF
- | TRBV7-9 | CASSLIYSSTDTQYF
TRBD2 | TRBV19 | CATARGRGETGELFF
TRBD1 | TRBV2 | CASSGQGADVEPQHF
- | TRBV9 | CASSVAGQAEPQHF
TRBD1 | TRBV5-4 | CASHRDRGSEQYF
TRBD2 | TRBV9 | CASSFRLAGGHNEQFF
TRBD2 | TRBV5-1 | CASSPGLAGVGETQYF
TRBD1 | TRBV7-8 | CASSPRTGGPYGYTF
TRBD1 | TRBV4-3 | CASSQEAGGGYGYTF
TRBD2 | TRBV2 | CASSEGLAGGISYEQFF
- | TRBV28 | CASSSLQGRSQPQHF
- | TRBV7-9 | CASSPSAPGNEQFF
- | TRBV4-3 | CASSQGAGLSYNEQFF
TRBD1 | TRBV7-9 | CASSSVGSGTGVQPQHF
- | TRBV21-1 | CASSKEGGQGNNQPQHF
TRBD2 | TRBV4-3 | CASSQDLSSGTISYNEQFF
- | TRBV19 | CASTPDSSYGYTF
- | TRBV4-3 | CASSQVPMGAPKGAFF
- | TRBV7-2 | CASSPDNNYGYTF
- | TRBV4-3 | CASSQNYRYNQPQHF
TRBD2 | TRBV7-2 | CASSLVGLAGGETQYF
- | TRBV7-2 | CASSLGHRITQETQYF
- | TRBV5-4 | CASSFDSTYGYTF
TRBD1 | TRBV7-2 | CASSRGQATYEQYF
- | TRBV2 | CASSALPTDTQYF
- | TRBV5-1 | CASSSSTNYNEQFF
TRBD2 | TRBV5-1 | CASIRTTGGPYNEQFF
- | TRBV7-2 | CASSSRTVTYEQYF